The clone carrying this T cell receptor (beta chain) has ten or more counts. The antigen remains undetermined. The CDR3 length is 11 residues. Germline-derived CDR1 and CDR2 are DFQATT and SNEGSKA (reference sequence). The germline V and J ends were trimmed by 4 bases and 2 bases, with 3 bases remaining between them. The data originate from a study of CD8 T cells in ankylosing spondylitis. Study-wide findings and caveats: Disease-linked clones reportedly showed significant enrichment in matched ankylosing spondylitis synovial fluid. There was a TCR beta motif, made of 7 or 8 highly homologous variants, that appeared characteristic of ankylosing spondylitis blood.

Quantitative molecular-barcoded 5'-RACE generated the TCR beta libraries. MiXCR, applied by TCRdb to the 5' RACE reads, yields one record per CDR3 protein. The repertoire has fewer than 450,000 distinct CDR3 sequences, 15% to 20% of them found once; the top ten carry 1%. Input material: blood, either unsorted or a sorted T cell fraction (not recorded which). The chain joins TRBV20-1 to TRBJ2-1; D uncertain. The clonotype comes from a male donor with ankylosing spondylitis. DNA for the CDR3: TGCAGTGCTACTACCTACAATGAGCAGTTCTTC. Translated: CSATTYNEQFF.